This is a list of T cell receptor beta chains from one sample in a study of OX40 agonist ivuxolimab in advanced cancers. Libraries were prepared by immunoSEQ multiplex PCR; TCRdb keeps only in-frame clonotypes and omits some of them. Of roughly 110,000 clones in the sample, around nine tenths were seen once. The sequences come from CD4+ or CD8+ T cells sorted from blood, collected in a trial of the OX40 agonist ivuxolimab. The receptors derive from an adult with an advanced solid tumor such as melanoma, head and neck, liver or kidney cancer. Both conserved end residues are part of each CDR3.

v_call	j_call	cdr3_aa
TRBV4-2	TRBJ2-3	CASSSVFEGGTDTQYF
TRBV9	TRBJ2-7	CASSVSADREYEQYF
TRBV7-9	TRBJ1-2	CASSLGEGASYGYTF
TRBV9	TRBJ2-1	CASSDSGVSYNEQFF
TRBV7-2	TRBJ2-7	CASSQTGEVEQYF
TRBV19	TRBJ1-5	CATSIGQVNQPQHF
TRBV18	TRBJ2-5	CASSPPKPQETQYF
TRBV19	TRBJ2-4	CASSMGGTLNF
TRBV7-6	TRBJ2-3	CASSGGFPTDTQYF
TRBV13	TRBJ1-6	CASSLGRGRVNSPLHF
TRBV5-1	TRBJ1-1	CASSLAVGPNTEAFF
TRBV18	TRBJ1-1	CASSPTGQGWTEAFF
TRBV5-4	TRBJ2-7	CASSSRTSSYEQYF
TRBV5-1	TRBJ2-5	CASSLGQETQYF
TRBV19	TRBJ1-5	CASSIGQVGNQPQHF
TRBV6-1	TRBJ1-2	CASSRQGQANYGYTF
TRBV30	TRBJ1-2	CAWSGQNYGYTF
TRBV7-9	TRBJ2-5	CASSLVSGQLRQTQYF
TRBV4-1	TRBJ1-5	CASSQEGTGSQPQHF
TRBV19	TRBJ2-5	CASSSGGGEETQYF
TRBV28	TRBJ2-7	CATKAGQGYEQYF
TRBV5-1	TRBJ2-5	CASSFAQGGETQYF
TRBV30	TRBJ1-5	CAWSFGQSNQPQHF
TRBV11-2	TRBJ2-3	CASSLGSVDTQYF
TRBV7-2	TRBJ2-3	CASSLAAGGFQDTQYF
TRBV11-2	TRBJ2-1	CASSQMTGTGSRGEQFF
TRBV6-5	TRBJ2-2	CASTERANTGELFF
TRBV9	TRBJ2-5	CASSVGGAQETQYF
TRBV30	TRBJ2-1	CAWRAWNEQFF
TRBV7-9	TRBJ2-3	CASTGTGDTQYF
TRBV21-1	TRBJ2-7	CASSKAGPTNEQYF
TRBV19	TRBJ1-3	CASSILDARSGNTIYF
TRBV30	TRBJ1-4	CAWSTLGEKLFF
TRBV6-5	TRBJ1-4	CASMGNEKLFF
TRBV4-3	TRBJ1-1	CASSQPGGSTTEAFF
TRBV11-2	TRBJ2-1	CASSPPGPSYNEQFF
TRBV7-8	TRBJ2-3	CASSFGWGAPDTQYF
TRBV6-1	TRBJ1-4	CASSETRVGKLFF
TRBV9	TRBJ2-5	CASSPRTGIQETQYF
TRBV7-2	TRBJ2-5	CASSLRLAGGLQETQYF
TRBV7-6	TRBJ2-6	CASSSHSTAGTGSSGANVLTF
TRBV19	TRBJ1-2	CATKGQSNNYGYTF
TRBV15	TRBJ2-3	CATSRVGGAGDTQYF
TRBV28	TRBJ1-2	CASSSQGATGYGYTF
TRBV5-1	TRBJ2-7	CASSLLSGNYEQYF
TRBV7-3	TRBJ1-1	CASRPGRGEDTEAFF
TRBV6-5	TRBJ2-5	CASPRGWGRWETQYF